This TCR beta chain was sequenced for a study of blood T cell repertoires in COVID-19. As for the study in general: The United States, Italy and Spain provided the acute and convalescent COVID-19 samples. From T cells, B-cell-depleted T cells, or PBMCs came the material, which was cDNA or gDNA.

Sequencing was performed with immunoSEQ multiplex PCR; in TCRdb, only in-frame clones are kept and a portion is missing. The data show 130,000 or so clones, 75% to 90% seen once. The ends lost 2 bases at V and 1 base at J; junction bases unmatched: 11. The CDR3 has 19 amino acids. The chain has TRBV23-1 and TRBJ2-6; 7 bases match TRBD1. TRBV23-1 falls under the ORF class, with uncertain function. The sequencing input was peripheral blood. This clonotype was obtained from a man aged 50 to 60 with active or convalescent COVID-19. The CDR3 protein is CASSQGRQGLESGANVLTF. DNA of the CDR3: TGCGCCAGCAGTCAAGGTCGACAGGGTCTAGAATCTGGGGCCAACGTCCTGACTTTC.